Sequencing of this TCR beta chain was carried out in a study of T cells in Graves' hyperthyroidism and ophthalmopathy. Study-wide results and limits: Ophthalmopathy was distinguished from stable hyperthyroidism by 13 V-J signatures.

TCR beta CDR3 regions were amplified from RNA. Initially, a first-round RT-PCR of the TCR CDR3 employed the HTBI primer set. TCRdb reanalysed the multiplex PCR reads using MiXCR and keeps one entry per CDR3 protein. The data show roughly 500,000 distinct CDR3 sequences, 40% to 55% seen once. With respect to this clonotype: Its antigen remains unknown.

V was clipped by 5 bases and J by 10 bases, with 20 bases between them. This CDR3 is 14 amino acids long. The V call is TRBV12-3 or TRBV12-4, the J call TRBJ1-2; D gene ambiguous. Sequencing was performed on peripheral blood or thyroid tissue (not recorded which). The sequence came from an adult woman with Graves' disease, either hyperthyroidism or ophthalmopathy (not recorded which). The CDR3 bases are TGTGCCAGCAGTCAAGAGATTGGTCAGTTTCCCTACACCTTC. It yields the protein CASSQEIGQFPYTF.